This passage covers 6 T cell receptor delta chains from one sample sequenced in a study of gamma-delta chains in newborns, infants, children. TCRdb re-analyzed the reads via CATT. Of approximately 6,900 delta-chain clones listed, 2.1% are singletons. Source material: blood. These receptors originate from a child who was a newborn, infant or young child, either healthy, febrile or measles-vaccinated (not recorded which).

This clone was seen a handful of times. A read error may explain this, as a much larger clone is one base away. Within the sample, other DNA sequences also encode this same CDR3. The V and J genes are TRDV2 and TRDJ3; D perhaps matches TRDD2 (6 bases). This CDR3 comprises 17 residues. The germline V gene has CDR1 GEAIGNYY and CDR2 EKD. Here the CDR3 DNA reads TGTGCCTGTGACACGACTGGTACTTCCTGGGACACTCGACAGATGTTTTTC. Translation: CACDTTGTSWDTRQMFF.

Note on this clone: For this DNA, TCRdb reports the protein of a much larger clone, which diverges at residue 16, most likely from a read error; the protein presented here is translated directly from the DNA. This sequence joins TRDV2 and TRDJ3, with TRDD3 as a possible D gene (6 bases). From germline, CDR1 is GEAIGNYY and CDR2 EKD. This CDR3 has 18 residues. The CDR3 loop reads CACDTWGLSSWDTRQVFF. As DNA, the CDR3 is TGTGCCTGTGACACCTGGGGATTGAGCTCCTGGGACACCCGACAGGTGTTTTTC.

This clone came up a few times. The TCRdb protein comes from a much larger clone and disagrees with this DNA's translation at residue 13, likely due to a read error; the protein given here is derived from the DNA. The chain carries TRDV1 and TRDJ1, with 9 bases aligning to TRDD3. J gave up 8 bases and V 4 bases, and 17 bases lay outside the gene matches. Germline values: CDR1 TSWWSYY, CDR2 QGS. The CDR3 extends over 17 amino acids. The CDR3, as DNA: TGTGCTCTTGGGGGCTTTCCTTCTACTGGGGGACTTGCCAAACTCATCTTT. This gives the protein CALGGFPSTGGLAKLIF.

On this clone itself: This is likely an artifact of a read error, given a far larger clone one base away. Other DNA sequences from this sample encode an identical CDR3 as well. V is TRDV2 and J is TRDJ3; TRDD3 matches at 10 bases. CDR3 length: 20 residues. Germline CDR1 and CDR2: GEAIGNYY and EKD. The CDR3 bases are TGTGCCTGTGACTCTTCGTACTGGGGGATGCCAACCTGGGACACCCGACAGATGTTCTTC. It translates to CACDSSYWGMPTWDTRQMFF.

In this sample, this clone turned up a few times. The TCRdb protein comes from a much larger clone and disagrees with this DNA's translation at residue 5, likely due to a read error; the protein given here is derived from the DNA. The DNA of the CDR3 is TGTGCTCTTGGGGGACGTACTCTGGGACTCGACTACACCGATAAACTCATCTTT. Translating gives CALGGRTLGLDYTDKLIF. The V gene is TRDV1, the J gene TRDJ1; maybe TRDD3 (5 bases). CDR1 is TSWWSYY and CDR2 is QGS in the germline V gene. The length of the CDR3 is 18 residues. Trimming took off 4 bases at V and 0 bases at J, with 21 bases between the two ends.

In the case of this clone: TCRdb's protein for this DNA is that of a much larger clone and differs from the translation at residue 15, likely a read error; the protein shown is the DNA translation. V gene TRDV2 combines with J gene TRDJ3; 8 bases map to TRDD3. Germline CDR1 GEAIGNYY, CDR2 EKD. The CDR3 sequence is 18 residues long. The chain's CDR3 is CACDTVGDVSWDTRRMFF. CDR3 bases: TGTGCCTGTGACACCGTGGGGGATGTCTCCTGGGACACCCGACGGATGTTTTTC.